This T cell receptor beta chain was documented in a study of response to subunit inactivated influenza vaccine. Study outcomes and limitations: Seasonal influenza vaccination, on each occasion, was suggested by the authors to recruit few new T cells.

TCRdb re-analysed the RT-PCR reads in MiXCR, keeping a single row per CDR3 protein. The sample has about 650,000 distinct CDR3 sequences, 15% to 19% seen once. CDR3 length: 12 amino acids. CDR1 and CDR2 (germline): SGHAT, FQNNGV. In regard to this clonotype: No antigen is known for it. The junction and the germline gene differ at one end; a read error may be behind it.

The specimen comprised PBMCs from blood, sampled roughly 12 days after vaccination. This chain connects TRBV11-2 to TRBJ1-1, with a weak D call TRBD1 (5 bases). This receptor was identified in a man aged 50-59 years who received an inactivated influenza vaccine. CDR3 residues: CASGKGNAEAFF. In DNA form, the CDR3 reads TGTGCCAGCGGAAAGGGGAACGCTGAAGCTTTCTTT.